This is a list of T cell receptor beta chains from one sample in a study of blood T cell repertoires in COVID-19. This table comes from immunoSEQ multiplex PCR, and its TCRdb copy is limited to in-frame clones, with some not included. The sample holds roughly 280,000 clones; about nine tenths are singletons and the top ten take 3%. Sequenced input: PBMCs or T cells enriched from blood (not recorded which). Receptors were obtained from a woman in her forties or fifties who had recovered from COVID-19. The CDR3 runs from the conserved cysteine through the conserved F or W. Each record gives: CDR3 length, V gene, clone size, D gene, J gene, CDR3 DNA, CDR3 protein. D genes are given only for firm matches. A clone size is listed for some rows: how often the clone was seen (once, few, many), or a class if it is expanded.

14,TRBV28,NA,TRBD1,TRBJ2-7,TGTGCCAGCAGAAAAGACAGGGGCTCGTACGAGCAGTACTTC,CASRKDRGSYEQYF
16,TRBV27,NA,TRBD2,TRBJ2-3,TGTGCCAGCAGGGCGGGACTAGAGACGAGCACAGATACGCAGTATTTT,CASRAGLETSTDTQYF
15,TRBV7-7,NA,NA,TRBJ2-2,TGTGCTAGCAGCTCACTACGGGAGCTCACCGGGGAGCTGTTTTTT,CASSSLRELTGELFF
13,TRBV6-5,NA,TRBD2,TRBJ2-3,TGTGCCAGCACACTAGCGGGCACAGATACGCAGTATTTT,CASTLAGTDTQYF
16,TRBV6-5,NA,TRBD1,TRBJ2-7,TGTGCCAGCAGTTACTCCACCCGGGGACAGGGGTTCGAGCAGTACTTC,CASSYSTRGQGFEQYF
11,TRBV28,NA,NA,TRBJ1-1,TGTGCCAGCAGGATTCTAGGTAAAGCTTTCTTT,CASRILGKAFF
16,TRBV9,NA,TRBD2,TRBJ2-2,TGTGCCAGCAGCCCCCGGACTAGCGGGAACACCGGGGAGCTGTTTTTT,CASSPRTSGNTGELFF
15,TRBV6-5,once,TRBD1,TRBJ2-7,TGTGCCAGCAGGGGCATGGGACAGGGGGCGGACGAGCAGTACTTC,CASRGMGQGADEQYF
15,TRBV5-6,NA,NA,TRBJ1-4,TGTGCCAGCAGCTTGGGGCTCAGACTGGATGAAAAACTGTTTTTT,CASSLGLRLDEKLFF
18,TRBV19,NA,TRBD1,TRBJ1-6,TGTGCCAGTAGTCAGACAGGGCGCGGAAGCTCCTATAATTCACCCCTCCACTTT,CASSQTGRGSSYNSPLHF
16,TRBV28,once,TRBD1,TRBJ1-5,TGTGCCAGCAGGCAAGGAGGGACAGGGGATAATCAGCCCCAGCATTTT,CASRQGGTGDNQPQHF
16,TRBV4-3,NA,NA,TRBJ1-2,TGCGCCAGCAGCCAAGAATGGGGGCGACAACTCTATGGCTACACCTTC,CASSQEWGRQLYGYTF
15,TRBV2,NA,TRBD2,TRBJ2-4,TGTGCCAGCAGTGAAGGGCCTAGCGGGAGCCGCATTCAGTACTTC,CASSEGPSGSRIQYF
13,TRBV12-3/TRBV12-4,NA,NA,TRBJ2-3,TGTGCCAGCAGTTCCGGGGACTCAGATACGCAGTATTTT,CASSSGDSDTQYF
15,TRBV6-2/TRBV6-3,NA,TRBD1,TRBJ1-5,TGTGCCAGCAGCCCCGGACAGGGCGGCGATCAGCCCCAGCATTTT,CASSPGQGGDQPQHF
14,TRBV5-6,once,TRBD1,TRBJ1-3,TGTGCCAGCAGCGACAGGGGGCTCGGAAACACCATATATTTT,CASSDRGLGNTIYF
13,TRBV6-4,NA,NA,TRBJ1-1,TGTGCCAGCTCTACAGGGCGGAACACTGAAGCTTTCTTT,CASSTGRNTEAFF
17,TRBV6-4,NA,TRBD2,TRBJ2-1,TGTGCCAGCAGTGGATCGCGGACTAGCGGGGGCTACAATGAGCAGTTCTTC,CASSGSRTSGGYNEQFF
15,TRBV14,NA,NA,TRBJ1-3,TGTGCCAGCAGCCAAGATCCAGGGGCTGGAAACACCATATATTTT,CASSQDPGAGNTIYF
16,TRBV28,NA,TRBD1,TRBJ1-3,TGTGCCAGCAGTTTGAAGGGGGCCCTCTCTGGAAACACCATATATTTT,CASSLKGALSGNTIYF
14,TRBV20-1,NA,TRBD1,TRBJ1-1,TGCAGTGCTAGTCGAGGACAGGGAAACACTGAAGCTTTCTTT,CSASRGQGNTEAFF
15,TRBV7-2,NA,TRBD1,TRBJ2-5,TGTGCCAGCAGCTTCAGGGGGCGATTGCAAGAGACCCAGTACTTC,CASSFRGRLQETQYF
15,TRBV18,NA,NA,TRBJ1-4,TGTGCCAGCTCACCTGACAGAGCCCCTAATGAAAAACTGTTTTTT,CASSPDRAPNEKLFF
12,TRBV28,NA,NA,TRBJ1-5,TGTGCCAGCAGTCGTCTCTCTCAGCCCCAGCATTTT,CASSRLSQPQHF
15,TRBV7-2,NA,TRBD2,TRBJ2-2,TGTGCCAGCAGCTCCGGACTAGCTTCGACCGGGGAGCTGTTTTTT,CASSSGLASTGELFF
13,TRBV5-1,NA,NA,TRBJ1-1,TGCGCCAGCAGCCGCACTGGGAACACTGAAGCTTTCTTT,CASSRTGNTEAFF
16,TRBV24-1,NA,TRBD2,TRBJ2-3,TGTGCCACCAGTGATCCGACTAGCGGGAGGACAGATACGCAGTATTTT,CATSDPTSGRTDTQYF
15,TRBV5-1,NA,NA,TRBJ2-5,TGCGCCAGCAGCTTGGCAGGGACACAACGAGAGACCCAGTACTTC,CASSLAGTQRETQYF
17,TRBV28,NA,TRBD1,TRBJ2-6,TGTGCCAGCAGTCTGGGGACAGTCCTCACTGAGGCCAACGTCCTGACTTTC,CASSLGTVLTEANVLTF
17,TRBV21-1,NA,NA,TRBJ1-1,TGTGCCAGCAGCAACTCACCGGGACAGGGGAGAAGCACTGAAGCTTTCTTT,CASSNSPGQGRSTEAFF
15,TRBV7-3,NA,NA,TRBJ1-1,TGTGCCAGCAGCTTATTGGCAGGGCCGAACACTGAAGCTTTCTTT,CASSLLAGPNTEAFF
15,TRBV6-2/TRBV6-3,NA,NA,TRBJ2-3,TGTGCCAGCAGTTACGGGGGAGGCAGCACAGATACGCAGTATTTT,CASSYGGGSTDTQYF
16,TRBV9,NA,TRBD2,TRBJ2-7,TGTGCCAGCAGCGTAGGACTAGCGGGAGGGCCGGGGGAGCAGTACTTC,CASSVGLAGGPGEQYF
12,TRBV6-2/TRBV6-3,NA,NA,TRBJ1-2,TGTGCCAGCAGCAAGGGGGATTATGGCTACACCTTC,CASSKGDYGYTF
16,TRBV7-2,once,NA,TRBJ2-2,TGTGCCAGCAGCCCCTTTGCTAGCGACTACACCGGGGAGCTGTTTTTT,CASSPFASDYTGELFF
15,TRBV28,NA,NA,TRBJ1-2,TGTGCCAGCAGTTTAGGGGGCCAAACTAACTATGGCTACACCTTC,CASSLGGQTNYGYTF
15,TRBV27,NA,NA,TRBJ2-3,TGTGCCAGCAGTTTATCGCCCCCAGGAGGAGATACGCAGTATTTT,CASSLSPPGGDTQYF
16,TRBV24-1,once,TRBD1,TRBJ1-5,TGTGCCACCAGTGATGCTACCGGGACAGGGATTCAGCCCCAGCATTTT,CATSDATGTGIQPQHF
12,TRBV30,NA,NA,TRBJ2-7,TGTGCCTGGAGCCTCGACAGATACGAGCAGTACTTC,CAWSLDRYEQYF
15,TRBV18,NA,TRBD1,TRBJ1-4,TGTGCCAGCTCACGGGAGACAGGGGGCGTCGGAAAACTGTTTTTT,CASSRETGGVGKLFF
16,TRBV19,NA,TRBD2,TRBJ2-5,TGTGCCAGTAGTATGGGACCGGGACTAGCGGAAGAGACCCAGTACTTC,CASSMGPGLAEETQYF
13,TRBV6-5,NA,TRBD2,TRBJ2-1,TGTGCCAGCAGTTACGGGCGGGAGATTGAGCAGTTCTTC,CASSYGREIEQFF
15,TRBV28,NA,TRBD1,TRBJ1-2,TGTGCCAGCAGTTTAAGACAGGGGGTAGGAGGTGGCTACACCTTC,CASSLRQGVGGGYTF
15,TRBV2,NA,TRBD1,TRBJ1-1,TGTGCCAGCAGCCATAATGGACAGGGGCTCACTGAAGCTTTCTTT,CASSHNGQGLTEAFF
14,TRBV30,once,TRBD2,TRBJ2-7,TGTGCCTGGAGTAGGCCTAGCGGGATCTGGGAGCAGTACTTC,CAWSRPSGIWEQYF
15,TRBV9,NA,NA,TRBJ2-3,TGTGCCAGCAGCGTAGATTCGCGGGGATTACATACGCAGTATTTT,CASSVDSRGLHTQYF
16,TRBV27,once,NA,TRBJ1-1,TGTGCCAGCAGTTCCGGCCCGGGGGGGACTAACACTGAAGCTTTCTTT,CASSSGPGGTNTEAFF
15,TRBV4-3,NA,TRBD1,TRBJ1-5,TGCGCCAGCAGCCAAGATCTGAAAGGGGGCCAGCCCCAGCATTTT,CASSQDLKGGQPQHF
15,TRBV2,once,TRBD1,TRBJ1-2,TGTGCCAGCACAGAACAACTGGGACAGGGGAATGGCTACACCTTC,CASTEQLGQGNGYTF
13,TRBV20-1,NA,NA,TRBJ2-1,TGCAGTGCTAGTAGGCGGCAAATCGGGGAGCAGTTCTTC,CSASRRQIGEQFF
15,TRBV2,NA,TRBD2,TRBJ2-2,TGTGCCAGCAGGACCGGGACTAGGTACACCGGGGAGCTGTTTTTT,CASRTGTRYTGELFF
13,TRBV2,NA,TRBD1,TRBJ1-1,TGTGCCAGCCAGGGACAGGGGTACACTGAAGCTTTCTTT,CASQGQGYTEAFF
15,TRBV28,few,NA,TRBJ1-4,TGTGCCACCAAAAGGACGAGAGGGTATCGTGAAAAACTGTTTTTT,CATKRTRGYREKLFF
13,TRBV29-1,NA,TRBD1,TRBJ1-1,TGCAGCGTCGCGGGACAGGGTAACACTGAAGCTTTCTTT,CSVAGQGNTEAFF
20,TRBV28,NA,TRBD1,TRBJ1-5,TGTGCCAGCAGTCCCGGGCGCCGGGACAGGGGAAGGATAAGCAATCAGCCCCAGCATTTT,CASSPGRRDRGRISNQPQHF